This T cell receptor (beta chain) was sequenced for a study of radiotherapy plus CTLA-4 blockade in lung cancer. CDR3 size: 15 residues. The germline V and J ends were trimmed by 10 bases and 0 bases, with 16 bases remaining between them. In germline, CDR1 is WSHSY, CDR2 SAAADI. TCRdb's copy holds only in-frame clones and misses some; the assay was immunoSEQ multiplex PCR. The sample yields about 49,000 clones, around 77% seen once. The genes are TRBV10-2 and TRBJ2-1; tentatively, D is TRBD2 (5 bases). This specimen consisted of peripheral blood, obtained from a patient treated with radiotherapy plus ipilimumab. The TCR originated in a human donor with non-small cell lung cancer who had stable disease on radiotherapy plus ipilimumab. The CDR3 here is CATTMEGGSYNEQFF. For the CDR3, the DNA is TGCGCCACCACGATGGAAGGAGGCTCCTACAATGAGCAGTTCTTC.